The text below deals with one TCR beta chain. Its antigen is still unknown. The data originate from a study of cytomegalovirus exposure and HLA in healthy donors. Findings of the study overall: According to the study, roughly 180 TCR beta chains were cytomegalovirus-associated.

PCR used 60 Vbeta primers and 13 Jbeta primers. Assay used: immunoSEQ multiplex PCR; TCRdb lists only in-frame clones, some missing. The sample shows approximately 100,000 clones, 70% to 85% of them seen only once. CDR1 is GTSNPN, CDR2 SVGIG, per germline (reference sequence). V lost 0 bases and J 5 bases, leaving 7 bases between the germline ends. The CDR3 is 12 amino acids. The sequence came from a woman between 18 and 29 years old in good health and CMV-seropositive. The chain uses TRBV30 and TRBJ2-5, with D tentatively TRBD2 (5 bases). The sample taken for sequencing was PBMCs. The chain's CDR3 is CAWSVWRETQYF. The CDR3 region has the DNA TGTGCCTGGAGTGTATGGAGGGAGACCCAGTACTTC.